These 26 T cell receptor beta chains came from one sample sequenced in a study of OX40 agonist ivuxolimab in advanced cancers. Library prep was done by the immunoSEQ multiplex PCR assay. Imported from immuneACCESS, the table was reduced by TCRdb to in-frame sequences with V and J called. These copies leave out some clones; in studies compared against another copy, an unresolved V gene accounts for under half, and the cause of the remainder is not known. Here the sample has roughly 15,000 clones; around 80% occur a single time. 2% to 2.5% of the sample belongs to the ten largest clones. Sample: CD4+ or CD8+ T cells sorted from blood, taken in a trial of the OX40 agonist ivuxolimab. The receptors were sampled from an adult with an advanced solid tumor such as melanoma, head and neck, liver or kidney cancer.

Comments on this clone: One end of the junction varies from germline; a read error may be responsible. Different DNA sequences within this sample yield the same CDR3. The rearrangement uses TRBV2 and TRBJ1-2; no clear D. CDR1 SNHLY and CDR2 FYNNEI come from the germline V gene. The CDR3 spans 14 residues. The CDR3 DNA follows: TGTGCCAGCAGTGAACGTGTAGCGAACTACGGCTACACCTTC. Amino acid sequence: CASSERVANYGYTF.

The V gene is TRBV19, the J gene TRBJ2-1; D may be TRBD1 or TRBD2 (5 bases each). Germline loops: CDR1 LNHDA, CDR2 SQIVND (reference sequence). Deletions cut 3 bases from V and 0 bases from J, with 18 bases between. This CDR3 comprises 18 residues. CDR3 nucleotide sequence: TGTGCCAGTAGTATTGGTGATTGGGGGTCAAGCTCCTACAATGAGCAGTTCTTC. Translated, it gives CASSIGDWGSSSYNEQFF.

The chain uses TRBV28 and TRBJ2-5, with D possibly matching TRBD2 (6 bases). The J call may be in error: the DNA end matches TRBJ2-7 better. The length of the CDR3 is 13 residues. Per germline, CDR1 MDHEN and CDR2 SYDVKM. The DNA for the CDR3 is TGTGCCAGCAGGGGGACTGTAAGCTACGAGCAGTACTTC. Its protein is CASRGTVSYEQYF.

J is TRBJ1-3 and V is TRBV30, with D unclear. The CDR3 runs to 14 residues. V gave up 3 bases and J gave up 4 bases, with 13 bases separating them. Germline V CDR1 and CDR2: GTSNPN, SVGIG (reference sequence). The CDR3 loop reads CAWSETFGGNTIYF. CDR3 sequence (DNA): TGTGCCTGGAGCGAAACTTTTGGAGGAAACACCATATATTTT. The variable domain in full, completed from reference TRBV30 and TRBJ1-3, reads SQTIHQWPATLVQPVGSPLSLECTVEGTSNPNLYWYRQAAGRGLQLLFYSVGIGQISSEVPQNLSASRPQDRQFILSSKKLLLSDSGFYLCAWSETFGGNTIYFGEGSWLTVV.

This clone has a single count. Other DNA sequences within the sample encode an identical CDR3. The V call is TRBV28, the J call TRBJ1-3; weak D call: TRBD1 (5 bases). Germline CDR1 reads MDHEN; CDR2 reads SYDVKM. The CDR3 spans 13 residues. V was shortened by 5 bases and J by 5 bases, with 10 bases between the two germline ends. DNA for the CDR3: TGTGCCAGCAGTCCCACAGGTCGAAACACCATATATTTT. Protein product: CASSPTGRNTIYF.

This rearrangement joins TRBV5-1 to TRBJ2-7; a possible D gene is TRBD2 (5 bases). The germline gives CDR1 SGHRS, CDR2 YFSETQ. The CDR3 has 18 residues. Deletions cut 0 bases from V and 1 base from J, with 20 bases between. The CDR3 sequence is CASSLAGSSRGLSYEQYF. The CDR3 coding sequence is TGCGCCAGCAGCTTGGCCGGTTCGAGTCGGGGTTTATCCTACGAGCAGTACTTC. Full variable domain (rest looked up from reference TRBV5-1 and TRBJ2-7): KAGVTQTPRYLIKTRGQQVTLSCSPISGHRSVSWYQQTPGQGLQFLFEYFSETQRNKGNFPGRFSGRQFSNSRSEMNVSTLELGDSALYLCASSLAGSSRGLSYEQYFGPGTRLTVT.

This rearrangement joins TRBV30 to TRBJ2-1; D perhaps matches TRBD2 (6 bases). Looked up from germline, CDR1 is GTSNPN and CDR2 is SVGIG (reference sequence). Between the trimmed V and J ends, which lost 5 bases and 7 bases, there was a span of 12 bases. The CDR3 runs to 12 residues. CDR3 sequence (DNA): TGTGCCTGGGCGGGGTCGGGAAATGAGCAGTTCTTC. It encodes CAWAGSGNEQFF.

V gene TRBV28 combines with J gene TRBJ2-7; D might be TRBD1 (6 bases). The CDR3 is 15 amino acids. Germline V gene data show CDR1 as MDHEN and CDR2 as SYDVKM. The chain's CDR3 is CGSDRRTAFSYEQYF. The DNA of the CDR3 is TGTGGCTCTGACAGGAGGACAGCCTTTTCCTACGAGCAGTACTTC.

The chain uses TRBV14 and TRBJ2-5, with TRBD1 as a possible D gene (6 bases). The CDR3 loop spans 14 amino acids. Per germline, CDR1 SGHDN and CDR2 FVKESK. Between the trimmed V and J ends, which lost 4 bases and 2 bases, there was a span of 11 bases. The CDR3 loop is CASSLRGGQETQYF. The CDR3 DNA reads as TGTGCCAGCAGCCTGCGAGGGGGTCAAGAGACCCAGTACTTC.

This rearrangement joins TRBV28 to TRBJ2-7; 9 bases agree with TRBD1. There are 13 residues in the CDR3. The V segment lost 5 bases and the J segment 3 bases; nucleotides outside the gene matches: 2. CDR1 is MDHEN, CDR2 SYDVKM, per germline. The CDR3 is CASSQTGGYEQYF. CDR3 coding DNA: TGTGCCAGCAGTCAGACAGGGGGCTACGAGCAGTACTTC.

The rearrangement links TRBV5-6 to TRBJ2-7, with 9 bases lining up with TRBD2. The CDR3 has 17 amino acids. Germline CDR1 reads SGHDT; CDR2 reads YYEEEE. Trimming cost V 0 bases and J 7 bases; bases outside gene matches: 14. For the CDR3, the DNA is TGTGCCAGCAGCTTGGGGGGTGGGCTAGCGGGATTCGGGGAGCAGTACTTC. This codes for CASSLGGGLAGFGEQYF.

The V and J genes are TRBV5-4 and TRBJ2-5; D not certain. The CDR3 is made up of 13 amino acids. CDR1 and CDR2 (germline): SGHNT, YYREEE (reference sequence). V dropped 0 bases and J dropped 3 bases, with 6 bases sitting between them. CDR3: CASSLVEKETQYF. The CDR3 DNA follows: TGTGCCAGCAGCTTGGTCGAGAAAGAGACCCAGTACTTC. Full variable domain (rest looked up from reference TRBV5-4 and TRBJ2-5): ETGVTQSPTHLIKTRGQQVTLRCSSQSGHNTVSWYQQALGQGPQFIFQYYREEENGRGNFPPRFSGLQFPNYSSELNVNALELDDSALYLCASSLVEKETQYFGPGTRLLVL.

The chain has TRBV5-8 and TRBJ2-7, with a weak D call TRBD1 (6 bases). CDR1 SGHTS and CDR2 YDEGEE come from the germline V gene. Trimming pared 1 base from V and 1 base from J, leaving 12 bases between. This CDR3 comprises 15 residues. CDR3 sequence: CASSLTGRGSYEQYF. The CDR3 DNA reads TGTGCCAGCAGCTTGACGGGCAGGGGATCCTACGAGCAGTACTTC.

The V gene is TRBV14, the J gene TRBJ1-2; D might be TRBD1 (5 bases). CDR3 size: 11 residues. V lost 10 bases, J lost 6 bases, and 12 bases lay in between. Germline CDR1 SGHDN, CDR2 FVKESK. This chain's CDR3 is CATPGGNGYTF. The CDR3 region has the DNA TGTGCCACCCCGGGGGGAAATGGCTACACCTTC.

The genes are TRBV19 and TRBJ1-2, with D perhaps matching TRBD1 (6 bases). Trimming removed 5 bases at V and 4 bases at J, with 11 bases between. The V gene's germline CDR1 is LNHDA and CDR2 SQIVND (reference sequence). The CDR3 covers 13 residues. CDR3 nucleotides: TGTGCCAGTAGTCGACAGGAGATCTATGGCTACACCTTC. Amino acids: CASSRQEIYGYTF.

The chain joins TRBV7-2 to TRBJ1-2; D gene uncertain. Trimming removed 5 bases from V and 0 bases from J, with 7 bases in between. Germline V gene lookup returns CDR1 SGHTA and CDR2 FQGNSA. CDR3 length: 13 amino acids. CDR3 in amino acids: CASSPTANYGYTF. DNA of the CDR3: TGTGCCAGCAGCCCCACAGCTAACTATGGCTACACCTTC.

The V gene is TRBV6-6, the J gene TRBJ2-1; D gene ambiguous. The CDR3 has 13 amino acids. Trimming shortened V by 5 bases and J by 5 bases, and 10 bases separated the two germline ends. CDR1 MNHNY and CDR2 SVGAGI come from the germline V gene (reference sequence). CDR3 loop: CASSPRTNNEQFF. CDR3 DNA: TGTGCCAGCAGTCCCCGGACCAACAATGAGCAGTTCTTC.

The chain joins TRBV5-1 to TRBJ2-1; 10 nucleotides align to TRBD2. V was pared by 4 bases and J by 3 bases, with 4 bases of the junction left unmatched. This CDR3 comprises 15 residues. Germline V gives CDR1 SGHRS, CDR2 YFSETQ. The CDR3 sequence: CASSLAGEGYNEQFF. The CDR3 region has the DNA TGCGCCAGCAGCCTAGCGGGAGAGGGCTACAATGAGCAGTTCTTC. Complete variable domain (other parts from reference TRBV5-1 and TRBJ2-1): KAGVTQTPRYLIKTRGQQVTLSCSPISGHRSVSWYQQTPGQGLQFLFEYFSETQRNKGNFPGRFSGRQFSNSRSEMNVSTLELGDSALYLCASSLAGEGYNEQFFGPGTRLTVL.

J is TRBJ2-1 and V is TRBV15, with TRBD2 identical over 11 bases. Germline V gene sequence: CDR1 LNHNV, CDR2 YYDKDF (reference sequence). Losses at the gene ends were 6 bases for V and 2 bases for J; bases not matched to a gene: 15. CDR3 length: 19 residues. DNA for the CDR3: TGTGCCACCAGGGCCGGGACGGCGACTAGCGGGACGACCTACAATGAGCAGTTCTTC. Amino acids: CATRAGTATSGTTYNEQFF.

The V and J genes are TRBV7-9 and TRBJ2-1; 8 bases agree with TRBD2. This CDR3 comprises 14 residues. V gave up 7 bases and J gave up 7 bases; unmatched junction bases: 9. Germline V gene sequence: CDR1 SEHNR, CDR2 FQNEAQ (reference sequence). CDR3 nucleotide sequence: TGTGCCAGCACCCTCGGGAGGGATAGGAATGAGCAGTTCTTC. Protein product: CASTLGRDRNEQFF.

The V and J genes are TRBV5-1 and TRBJ1-4, with D possibly matching TRBD1 (5 bases). CDR1 and CDR2 from the germline V gene are SGHRS and YFSETQ. V was cut by 0 bases and J by 7 bases, with 16 bases left in between. The CDR3 has 16 amino acids. CDR3 amino acids: CASSLASQAVGEKLFF. In nucleotides, the CDR3 is TGCGCCAGCAGCTTGGCCTCACAGGCAGTAGGTGAAAAACTGTTTTTT.

This chain links TRBV7-2 with TRBJ2-7; TRBD2 agrees at 9 bases. The trim removed 2 bases at V and 6 bases at J, leaving 8 bases unmatched. Germline CDR1 and CDR2: SGHTA and FQGNSA. This CDR3 region has 15 residues. Written as DNA, the CDR3 is TGTGCCAGCAGCTTAATGGGCGGGAGGGCTTTCGAGCAGTACTTC. Protein: CASSLMGGRAFEQYF.

The CDR3 sequence is CATTGGYQETQYF. The CDR3 DNA is TGTGCCACCACCGGCGGATACCAAGAGACCCAGTACTTC. This chain links TRBV27 with TRBJ2-5; D ambiguous. CDR1 is MNHEY and CDR2 is SMNVEV in the germline V gene (reference sequence). The CDR3 has 13 residues. The germline V and J ends were trimmed by 10 bases and 0 bases, with 12 bases remaining between them.

This clone has just one count. This rearrangement joins TRBV27 to TRBJ2-3; D is ambiguous. V was shortened by 1 base and J by 4 bases, with 12 bases between the two germline ends. The CDR3 is made up of 15 amino acids. Germline assignment: CDR1 MNHEY and CDR2 SMNVEV (reference sequence). CDR3 sequence: CASSLYGSPSDTQYF. The CDR3 coding sequence is TGTGCCAGCAGTTTATACGGTTCACCCTCAGATACGCAGTATTTT.

The chain carries TRBV18 and TRBJ2-6, with 8 positions matching TRBD1. CDR3 size: 17 residues. J lost 0 bases, V lost 4 bases, and 5 bases had no gene match. Germline assignment: CDR1 KGHSH and CDR2 LQKENI. CDR3 loop: CASSLTGANSGANVLTF. CDR3 in DNA: TGTGCCAGCTCACTGACAGGGGCAAACTCTGGGGCCAACGTCCTGACTTTC.

Details on this clone: The sample contains more than one DNA sequence encoding this CDR3. The chain is built from TRBV5-1 and TRBJ1-2; D is unresolved. This CDR3 comprises 15 residues. Trimming shortened V by 0 bases and J by 8 bases, and 17 bases separated the two germline ends. The V gene's germline CDR1 is SGHRS and CDR2 YFSETQ. The CDR3 coding sequence is TGCGCCAGCAGCTTGGATTCCCCAGATAGAGGGGGCTACACCTTC. This translates into CASSLDSPDRGGYTF.